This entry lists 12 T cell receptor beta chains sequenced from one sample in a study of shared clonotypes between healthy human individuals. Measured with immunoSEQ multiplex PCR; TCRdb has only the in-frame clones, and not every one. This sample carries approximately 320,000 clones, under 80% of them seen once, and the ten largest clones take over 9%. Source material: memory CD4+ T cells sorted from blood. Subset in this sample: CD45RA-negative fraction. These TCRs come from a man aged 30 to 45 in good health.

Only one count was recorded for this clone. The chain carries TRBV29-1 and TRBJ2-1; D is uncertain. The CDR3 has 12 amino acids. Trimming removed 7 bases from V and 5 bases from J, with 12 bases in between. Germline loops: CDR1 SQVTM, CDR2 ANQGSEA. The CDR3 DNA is TGCAGCGCCAAAGACCGGAACAATGAGCAGTTCTTC. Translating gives CSAKDRNNEQFF.

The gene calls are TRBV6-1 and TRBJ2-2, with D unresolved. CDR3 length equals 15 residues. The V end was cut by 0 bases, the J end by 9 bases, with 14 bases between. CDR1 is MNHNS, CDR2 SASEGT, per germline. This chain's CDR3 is CASSEAPTSLRELFF. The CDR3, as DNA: TGTGCCAGCAGTGAAGCGCCGACCTCGCTCCGGGAGCTGTTTTTT.

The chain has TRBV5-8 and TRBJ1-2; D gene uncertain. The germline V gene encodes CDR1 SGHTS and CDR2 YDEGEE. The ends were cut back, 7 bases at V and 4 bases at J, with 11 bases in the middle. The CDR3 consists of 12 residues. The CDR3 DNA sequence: TGTGCCAGCGGCGGACCCGGCTATGGCTACACCTTC. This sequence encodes CASGGPGYGYTF.

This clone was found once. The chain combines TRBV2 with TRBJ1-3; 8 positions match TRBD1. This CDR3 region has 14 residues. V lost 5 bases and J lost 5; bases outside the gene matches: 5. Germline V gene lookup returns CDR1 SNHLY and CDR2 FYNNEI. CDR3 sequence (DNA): TGTGCCAGCAGTCCCGACAGGGGCAGAAACACCATATATTTT. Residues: CASSPDRGRNTIYF.

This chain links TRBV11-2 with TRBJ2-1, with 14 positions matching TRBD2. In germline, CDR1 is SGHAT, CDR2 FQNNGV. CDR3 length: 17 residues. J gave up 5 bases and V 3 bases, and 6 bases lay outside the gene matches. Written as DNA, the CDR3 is TGTGCCAGCAGCTTTGGACTAGCGGGAGGTTCCCACAATGAGCAGTTCTTC. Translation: CASSFGLAGGSHNEQFF.

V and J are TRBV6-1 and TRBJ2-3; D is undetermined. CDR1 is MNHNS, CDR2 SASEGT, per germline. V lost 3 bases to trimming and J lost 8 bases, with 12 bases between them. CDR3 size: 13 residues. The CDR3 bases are TGTGCCAGCAGTGAGTCGGGTCTAAGTACGCAGTATTTT. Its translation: CASSESGLSTQYF.

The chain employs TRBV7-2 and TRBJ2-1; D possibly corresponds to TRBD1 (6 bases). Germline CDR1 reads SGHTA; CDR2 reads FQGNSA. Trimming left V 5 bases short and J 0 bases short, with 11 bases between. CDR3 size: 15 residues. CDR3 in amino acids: CASSPDRSSYNEQFF. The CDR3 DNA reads TGTGCCAGCAGCCCCGACAGGAGCTCCTACAATGAGCAGTTCTTC.

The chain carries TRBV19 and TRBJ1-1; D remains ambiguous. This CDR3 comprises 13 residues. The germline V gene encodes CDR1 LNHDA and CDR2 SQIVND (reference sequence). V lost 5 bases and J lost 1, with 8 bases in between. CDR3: CASSVQKNTEAFF. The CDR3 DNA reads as TGTGCCAGTAGTGTACAGAAGAACACTGAAGCTTTCTTT.

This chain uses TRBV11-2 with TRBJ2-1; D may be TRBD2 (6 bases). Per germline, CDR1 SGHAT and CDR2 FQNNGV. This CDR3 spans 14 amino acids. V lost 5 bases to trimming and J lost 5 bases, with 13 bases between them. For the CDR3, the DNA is TGTGCCAGCAGCCTCGAACTAGCAAACAATGAGCAGTTCTTC. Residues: CASSLELANNEQFF.

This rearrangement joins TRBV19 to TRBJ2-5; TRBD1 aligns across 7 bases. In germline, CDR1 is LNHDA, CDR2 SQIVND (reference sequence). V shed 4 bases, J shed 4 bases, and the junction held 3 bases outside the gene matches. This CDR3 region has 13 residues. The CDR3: CASSTNRGETQYF. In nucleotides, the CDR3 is TGTGCCAGTAGTACAAACAGGGGAGAGACCCAGTACTTC.

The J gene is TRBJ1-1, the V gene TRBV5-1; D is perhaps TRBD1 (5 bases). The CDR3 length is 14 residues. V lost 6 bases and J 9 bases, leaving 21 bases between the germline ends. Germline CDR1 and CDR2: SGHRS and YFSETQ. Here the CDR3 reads CASTLGEGYFKAFF. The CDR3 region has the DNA TGCGCCAGCACCTTAGGAGAGGGGTACTTCAAAGCTTTCTTT.

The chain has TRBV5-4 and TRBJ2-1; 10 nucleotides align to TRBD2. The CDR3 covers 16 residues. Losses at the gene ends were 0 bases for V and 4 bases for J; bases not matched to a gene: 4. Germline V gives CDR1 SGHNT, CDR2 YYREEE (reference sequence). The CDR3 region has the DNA TGTGCCAGCAGCTTGGGTGCTAGCGGGGGATACAATGAGCAGTTCTTC. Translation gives CASSLGASGGYNEQFF. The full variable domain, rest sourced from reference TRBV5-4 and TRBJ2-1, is ETGVTQSPTHLIKTRGQQVTLRCSSQSGHNTVSWYQQALGQGPQFIFQYYREEENGRGNFPPRFSGLQFPNYSSELNVNALELDDSALYLCASSLGASGGYNEQFFGPGTRLTVL.